The 16 T cell receptor beta chains reported below all come from one sample, sequenced in a study of early T cells in non-severe SARS-CoV-2 infection (dated by TCRdb to 2020 to 2023). Receptor amplification or capture employed 5' RACE. The instrument given in TCRdb is NextSeq 500. In TCRdb, the public reads were trimmed at Q25 with fastp and aligned with MiXCR, with productive beta chains retained. CDR3 protein sequences are deduplicated, and each keeps its most common genes and DNA. This sample lists 50,000 or so distinct CDR3 sequences; more than 13% were detected once. Of the sample, more than 8% is held by the ten largest clones. The sample in question was whole blood, obtained at baseline. Receptors originate from an adult who was a healthcare worker with PCR-confirmed SARS-CoV-2 infection or an uninfected control (not recorded which).

V usage is TRBV29-1 and J usage is TRBJ1-2; TRBD1 is a possible D gene (5 bases). This CDR3 region has 15 residues. Looked up from germline, CDR1 is SQVTM and CDR2 is ANQGSEA. V dropped 6 bases and J dropped 0 bases, with 17 bases sitting between them. Here the CDR3 reads CSVSVPGGTNYGYTF. CDR3 bases: TGCAGCGTCTCGGTCCCCGGGGGGACTAACTATGGCTACACCTTC.

This clonotype has a handful of counts. The chain couples TRBV12-3 or TRBV12-4 to TRBJ2-1; D perhaps matches TRBD2 (5 bases). This CDR3 is 13 amino acids long. V lost 5 bases and J lost 6, with 11 bases in between. The CDR3 DNA reads as TGTGCCAGCAGTCCCTTCGGGGTCAATGAGCAGTTCTTC. This gives the protein CASSPFGVNEQFF.

This clonotype appeared a few times. V usage is TRBV24-1 and J usage is TRBJ2-3, with D hard to call. The V end was cut by 1 base, the J end by 1 base, with 8 bases between. The CDR3 has 15 amino acids. The germline gives CDR1 KGHDR, CDR2 SFDVKD. CDR3 in DNA: TGTGCCACCAGTGATTTTAGGAGTGGCACAGATACGCAGTATTTT. It encodes CATSDFRSGTDTQYF.

The chain carries TRBV20-1 and TRBJ1-2; 8 positions agree with TRBD1. CDR3 length equals 14 residues. CDR1 DFQATT and CDR2 SNEGSKA come from the germline V gene (reference sequence). Trimming took 7 bases from V and 2 from J; bases not matched to a gene: 9. The CDR3 DNA is TGCAGTGACGTAATTACAGGGGGAAACTATGGCTACACCTTC. This sequence encodes CSDVITGGNYGYTF.

The chain employs TRBV6-6 and TRBJ2-6; D not resolved. The germline CDR1 and CDR2 sequences are MNHNY and SVGAGI (reference sequence). The CDR3 length is 16 residues. The V and J ends lost 0 bases and 4 bases respectively, with 10 bases between them. Written as DNA, the CDR3 is TGTGCCAGCAGTTACTCTATCGGTTACGGGGCCAACGTCCTGACTTTC. Translating gives CASSYSIGYGANVLTF.

The rearrangement joins TRBV7-6 to TRBJ2-1; D not resolved. V was trimmed by 4 bases and J by 4 bases, leaving 8 bases between them. Germline loops: CDR1 SGHVS, CDR2 FNYEAQ. This CDR3 spans 13 amino acids. CDR3 protein: CASSYRAYNEQFF. For the CDR3, the DNA is TGTGCCAGCAGCTACCGGGCATACAATGAGCAGTTCTTC.

This clonotype was detected a few times. CDR3 loop: CASSLEWDLPGEDSYNEQFF. CDR3 DNA: TGTGCCAGCAGCTTAGAGTGGGACCTCCCCGGGGAAGACTCCTACAATGAGCAGTTCTTC. This chain links TRBV11-2 with TRBJ2-1; perhaps D is TRBD1 or TRBD2 (5 bases each). CDR1 is SGHAT and CDR2 is FQNNGV in the germline V gene. V was cut by 0 bases and J by 0 bases, with 21 bases left in between. The CDR3 contains 20 residues.

This clonotype has a handful of counts. J is TRBJ1-2 and V is TRBV6-6; 9 bases match TRBD1. The CDR3 loop spans 14 amino acids. The V gene end was trimmed by 5 bases and the J gene end by 4 bases; junction bases not matched to a gene: 5. Germline CDR1 MNHNY, CDR2 SVGAGI (reference sequence). The CDR3 is CASSPQGAGYGYTF. CDR3 coding DNA: TGTGCCAGCAGTCCACAGGGGGCAGGCTATGGCTACACCTTC.

This clonotype was seen repeatedly, ten times or more. This chain joins TRBV28 and TRBJ2-2; weak D call: TRBD1 (6 bases). Deletions cut 4 bases from V and 2 bases from J, with 11 bases between. This CDR3 has 15 amino acids. From germline, CDR1 is MDHEN and CDR2 SYDVKM. The CDR3 loop is CASSSPGQNTGELFF. The CDR3 DNA is TGTGCCAGCAGTTCACCGGGACAAAACACCGGGGAGCTGTTTTTT.

Many counts were recorded for this clonotype. The chain has TRBV20-1 and TRBJ2-3; D possibly corresponds to TRBD1 (5 bases). The CDR3 sequence is 14 residues long. Germline lookup yields CDR1 DFQATT and CDR2 SNEGSKA (reference sequence). The V and J ends lost 0 bases and 4 bases respectively, with 11 bases between them. The CDR3 sequence: CSARDIQAADTQYF. The CDR3 DNA is TGCAGTGCTAGAGATATACAGGCCGCAGATACGCAGTATTTT.

CDR3 residues: CASSLISGNTGELFF. CDR3 DNA sequence: TGCGCCAGCAGCTTGATATCAGGGAACACCGGGGAGCTGTTTTTT. The rearrangement uses TRBV5-1 and TRBJ2-2; D is unresolved. Germline V CDR1 and CDR2: SGHRS, YFSETQ. Trimming stripped 1 base from V and 1 base from J, with 8 bases between. The CDR3 is 15 amino acids.

This clonotype was counted between two and nine times. V gene TRBV12-3 or TRBV12-4 combines with J gene TRBJ1-1, with D possibly matching TRBD1 (6 bases). This CDR3 spans 13 amino acids. The V and J ends lost 6 bases and 1 base respectively, with 9 bases between them. CDR3 nucleotide sequence: TGTGCCAGCAGATCACAGGGGAACACTGAAGCTTTCTTT. Residues: CASRSQGNTEAFF.

This clonotype was counted a few times. CDR3 in amino acids: CASSYDRGYQPQHF. CDR3 in DNA: TGTGCCAGCAGCTACGACAGGGGGTACCAGCCCCAGCATTTT. The chain couples TRBV7-2 to TRBJ1-5; 9 bases map to TRBD1. The ends lost 4 bases at V and 7 bases at J; junction bases unmatched: 5. The CDR3 sequence is 14 residues long. CDR1 and CDR2 (germline): SGHTA, FQGNSA. Using reference TRBV7-2 and TRBJ1-5 for the parts outside the CDR3, the full variable domain is GAGVSQSPSNKVTEKGKDVELRCDPISGHTALYWYRQSLGQGLEFLIYFQGNSAPDKSGLPSDRFSAERTGGSVSTLTIQRTQQEDSAVYLCASSYDRGYQPQHFGDGTRLSIL.

The gene calls are TRBV4-2 and TRBJ2-5; 9 bases line up with TRBD1. The CDR3 covers 14 residues. Germline V gene data show CDR1 as LGHNA and CDR2 as YNFKEQ. Trimming took 2 bases from V and 6 from J; bases not matched to a gene: 4. CDR3 residues: CASSQSDRGKTQYF. The CDR3 bases are TGTGCCAGCAGCCAATCGGACAGGGGCAAGACCCAGTACTTC.

Many counts were recorded for this clonotype. This chain uses TRBV12-3 or TRBV12-4 with TRBJ2-5; no definite D call. V lost 6 bases and J 2 bases, leaving 13 bases between the germline ends. The CDR3 is made up of 14 amino acids. For the CDR3, the DNA is TGTGCCAGCAGACCCGGCTGGCTTCAAGAGACCCAGTACTTC. Its protein is CASRPGWLQETQYF.

The chain combines TRBV18 with TRBJ2-3, with 9 bases identical to TRBD2. The CDR3 contains 17 residues. In germline, CDR1 is KGHSH, CDR2 LQKENI. The J segment lost 2 bases and the V segment lost 1 base, leaving 7 bases of the junction unmatched. The CDR3 sequence: CASSPRPSGDPTDTQYF. CDR3 in DNA: TGTGCCAGCTCACCACGCCCTAGCGGGGACCCCACAGATACGCAGTATTTT. Full variable domain (missing parts from reference TRBV18 and TRBJ2-3): NAGVMQNPRHLVRRRGQEARLRCSPMKGHSHVYWYRQLPEEGLKFMVYLQKENIIDESGMPKERFSAEFPKEGPSILRIQQVVRGDSAAYFCASSPRPSGDPTDTQYFGPGTRLTVL.